These 22 T cell receptor beta chains were sequenced from one sample in a study of blood T cell repertoires in COVID-19. The protocol was immunoSEQ multiplex PCR, while the TCRdb copy is restricted to in-frame clones and leaves out a portion. The table has fewer than 450,000 clones, 87% seen once. Sequences were obtained from PBMCs or T cells enriched from blood (not recorded which). These receptors came from a young woman who had recovered from COVID-19.

The chain joins TRBV14 to TRBJ2-1, with D tentatively TRBD1 (6 bases). Germline values: CDR1 SGHDN, CDR2 FVKESK. The CDR3 covers 15 residues. V was cut by 4 bases and J by 5 bases, with 15 bases left in between. The CDR3 protein is CASSPNRVLDNEQFF. CDR3 nucleotide sequence: TGTGCCAGCAGCCCGAACAGGGTCCTCGACAATGAGCAGTTCTTC.

The chain links TRBV2 to TRBJ1-1, with D unclear. Per the germline V gene, CDR1 is SNHLY and CDR2 is FYNNEI. With 4 bases removed from V and 2 bases from J, the gap between germline ends came to 8 bases. The CDR3 loop spans 13 amino acids. For the CDR3, the DNA is TGTGCCAGCAGTGGGGTGGGCAACACTGAAGCTTTCTTT. Translation gives CASSGVGNTEAFF.

The V and J genes are TRBV5-1 and TRBJ1-1; 11 nucleotides agree with TRBD1. V dropped 1 base and J dropped 1; count of bases not matched to a gene: 9. Germline CDR1 is SGHRS and CDR2 is YFSETQ. CDR3 length: 18 amino acids. For the CDR3, the DNA is TGCGCCAGCAGCTTGCGTGGGACAGGGGGAGGTTGGAACACTGAAGCTTTCTTT. Encoded protein: CASSLRGTGGGWNTEAFF.

V usage is TRBV2 and J usage is TRBJ2-4, with D perhaps TRBD1 (6 bases). There are 14 residues in the CDR3. Germline V gene data show CDR1 as SNHLY and CDR2 as FYNNEI. The V and J ends lost 3 bases and 4 bases respectively, with 10 bases between them. The CDR3 DNA is TGTGCCAGCAGTGAGGGACACCTAAAAAACATTCAGTACTTC. It encodes CASSEGHLKNIQYF.

The V and J genes are TRBV3-1 (or the pseudogene TRBV3-2) and TRBJ1-1; D perhaps matches TRBD1 (6 bases). CDR3 length: 14 amino acids. Trimming shortened V by 2 bases and J by 11 bases, and 18 bases separated the two germline ends. The germline gives CDR1 LGHDT, CDR2 YNNKEL (reference sequence). CDR3 sequence reads: CASSQRQQGTPAFF. The CDR3 bases are TGTGCCAGCAGCCAAAGGCAACAGGGAACCCCGGCTTTCTTT.

The chain links TRBV6-5 to TRBJ2-7, with a weak D call TRBD1 (5 bases). The V gene lost 5 bases and the J gene lost 0 bases, with 11 bases spanning the gap. The CDR3 loop spans 14 amino acids. CDR1 and CDR2 (germline): MNHEY, SVGAGI. The chain's CDR3 is CASSRQSLSYEQYF. CDR3 DNA: TGTGCCAGCAGTCGACAGAGCCTCTCCTACGAGCAGTACTTC.

The chain recombines TRBV16 with TRBJ2-5, with TRBD1 identical over 9 bases. This CDR3 is built from 15 residues. V was clipped by 2 bases and J by 5 bases; unmatched bases: 6. CDR1 KGHSY and CDR2 FQNENV come from the germline V gene. The CDR3 nucleotides read TGTGCCAGCAGCCAACTGGGGACAGGGACGGAGACCCAGTACTTC. Translating gives CASSQLGTGTETQYF.

This rearrangement joins TRBV15 to TRBJ2-7, with 10 positions matching TRBD1. Germline-derived CDR1 and CDR2 are LNHNV and YYDKDF (reference sequence). V trimming: 3 bases; J trimming: 10 bases; junction bases outside the gene matches: 6. This CDR3 has 13 residues. DNA of the CDR3: TGTGCCACCAGCAGGGGACAGGGGCCGCCCCAGTACTTC. Residues: CATSRGQGPPQYF.

V is TRBV28 and J is TRBJ1-2; 7 nucleotides agree with TRBD1. CDR3 length: 16 residues. Germline assignment: CDR1 MDHEN and CDR2 SYDVKM. Unmatched junction bases numbered 11, after V lost 1 base and J lost 6 bases. The chain's CDR3 is CASSLYRDGTADGYTF. In DNA form, the CDR3 reads TGTGCCAGCAGTTTATATCGGGACGGGACAGCCGATGGCTACACCTTC.

The CDR3 nucleotides read TGTGCCAGCAGGCGACAAGGTTTGGGTGAGCAGTTCTTC. This codes for CASRRQGLGEQFF. V is TRBV6-5 and J is TRBJ2-1; D remains unclear. This CDR3 has 13 amino acids. Germline lookup yields CDR1 MNHEY and CDR2 SVGAGI. V was pared by 6 bases and J by 9 bases, with 15 bases between.

The chain has TRBV28 and TRBJ2-2, with TRBD1 matching 10 bases. CDR3 length equals 14 residues. Germline CDR1 reads MDHEN; CDR2 reads SYDVKM. V shed 6 bases and J 6 bases; nucleotides not matched to a gene: 4. The CDR3 region has the DNA TGTGCCAGCAGGATCGGGACAGGGGCCGGGGAGCTGTTTTTT. It specifies CASRIGTGAGELFF.

The genes are TRBV3-1 (or the pseudogene TRBV3-2) and TRBJ2-1, with 10 positions matching TRBD2. CDR1 is LGHDT and CDR2 is YNNKEL in the germline V gene (reference sequence). V lost 3 bases, J lost 8 bases, and 10 bases stayed unmatched. The CDR3 is 16 amino acids. The DNA of the CDR3 is TGTGCCAGCAGCCATGCGAGCGGGGGGGCGACCCATGAGCAGTTCTTC. This gives the protein CASSHASGGATHEQFF.

A single count supports this clone. The J gene is TRBJ1-3, the V gene TRBV7-2, with D hard to call. Germline V gives CDR1 SGHTA, CDR2 FQGNSA. Trimming removed 5 bases at V and 4 bases at J, with 15 bases between. This CDR3 has 15 residues. CDR3 DNA: TGTGCCAGCAGCACATCCCCGATTCCAGGAAACACCATATATTTT. Its protein product is CASSTSPIPGNTIYF.

The chain uses TRBV7-8 and TRBJ1-6, with D hard to call. The CDR3 length is 12 residues. The germline CDR1 and CDR2 sequences are SGHVS and FQNEAQ. Trimming took off 5 bases at V and 6 bases at J, with 5 bases between the two ends. The CDR3 region is CASSLLNSPLHF. Here the CDR3 DNA reads TGTGCCAGCAGCCTCCTTAATTCACCCCTCCACTTT.

This clone was picked up a small number of times. V and J are TRBV3-1 (or the pseudogene TRBV3-2) and TRBJ1-1, with 9 bases identical to TRBD1. The CDR3 is made up of 14 amino acids. The V gene end was trimmed by 6 bases and the J gene end by 5 bases; junction bases not matched to a gene: 7. Germline V gene lookup returns CDR1 LGHDT and CDR2 YNNKEL (reference sequence). The CDR3 loop is CASSTGTGFTEAFF. CDR3 in DNA: TGTGCCAGCAGTACCGGGACAGGGTTTACTGAAGCTTTCTTT.

The rearrangement joins TRBV28 to TRBJ1-6; D is possibly TRBD1 (5 bases). The germline V gene has CDR1 MDHEN and CDR2 SYDVKM. The CDR3 consists of 16 residues. The V end was cut by 6 bases, the J end by 9 bases, with 21 bases between. CDR3 in amino acids: CASSSPRGGNGSPLHF. As DNA, the CDR3 is TGTGCCAGCAGCTCCCCCCGGGGGGGTAACGGTTCACCCCTCCACTTT.

The gene calls are TRBV6-7 and TRBJ2-7, with 7 bases lining up with TRBD1. TRBV6-7 is an open reading frame, and its role is uncertain. V lost 5 bases to trimming and J lost 0 bases; unmatched junction nucleotides: 10. The CDR3 runs 16 residues. The CDR3 loop is CASSPFGTESSYEQYF. The CDR3, as DNA: TGTGCCAGCAGTCCATTCGGGACAGAGAGCTCCTACGAGCAGTACTTC.

V usage is TRBV14 and J usage is TRBJ2-4; TRBD1 agrees at 8 bases. CDR1 and CDR2 (germline): SGHDN, FVKESK. CDR3 length: 15 residues. V was clipped by 3 bases and J by 8 bases; unmatched bases: 9. The CDR3 protein is CASSQPGQGLDIQYF. CDR3 DNA sequence: TGTGCCAGCAGCCAGCCCGGACAGGGCCTCGACATTCAGTACTTC.

The gene calls are TRBV15 and TRBJ2-7, with D perhaps TRBD1 (7 bases). The CDR3 loop spans 16 amino acids. CDR1 LNHNV and CDR2 YYDKDF come from the germline V gene (reference sequence). Trimming pared 3 bases from V and 7 bases from J, leaving 22 bases between. CDR3 sequence: CATSREKTGRLGEQYF. The CDR3 DNA follows: TGTGCCACCAGCAGGGAAAAGACAGGGAGGTTGGGGGAGCAGTACTTC.

Worth noting for this clone: The sample contains more than one DNA sequence encoding this CDR3. The rearrangement links TRBV10-3 to TRBJ1-1; possible D gene TRBD1, 5 bases. The V gene lost 4 bases and the J gene lost 5 bases, with 8 bases spanning the gap. Germline CDR1 reads ENHRY; CDR2 reads SYGVKD. The CDR3 contains 12 residues. Here the CDR3 reads CAISGGDTEAFF. As DNA, the CDR3 is TGTGCCATCAGTGGGGGGGATACTGAAGCTTTCTTT.

The V call is TRBV10-3, the J call TRBJ2-1; TRBD1 matches 7 bases. There are 14 residues in the CDR3. Trimming cost V 4 bases and J 2 bases; bases outside gene matches: 2. CDR1 and CDR2 from the germline V gene are ENHRY and SYGVKD. In nucleotides, the CDR3 is TGTGCCATCAGTGTAGGGGGCGCCTACAATGAGCAGTTCTTC. Translating gives CAISVGGAYNEQFF.

The chain recombines TRBV19 with TRBJ2-2, with D perhaps matching TRBD1 (6 bases). The germline gives CDR1 LNHDA, CDR2 SQIVND (reference sequence). The CDR3 runs 16 residues. Trimming removed 1 base from V and 4 bases from J, with 13 bases in between. CDR3 residues: CASSIGGRGSTGELFF. In nucleotides, the CDR3 is TGTGCCAGTAGTATAGGGGGCAGGGGTTCCACCGGGGAGCTGTTTTTT.